This entry describes one T cell receptor beta chain. These data come from a study of CD8 T cells in Susac syndrome. The RNA, roughly 0.5 to 1 ug, was put through reverse transcription using random hexamers. MiXCR was run by TCRdb on the immunoSEQ multiplex PCR reads, yielding one entry per CDR3 protein. The top ten clones hold approximately 0.62% of a sample with roughly 86,000 distinct CDR3 sequences, 95% to 96% of them seen once. Germline CDR1 and CDR2: LNHDA and SQIVND (reference sequence). This CDR3 has 13 residues. Trimming shortened V by 3 bases and J by 7 bases, and 7 bases separated the two germline ends.

The V and J genes are TRBV19 and TRBJ1-6; D remains unclear. The origin of this receptor is a human donor with Susac syndrome. The sequencing input was CD8+ T cells from PBMCs. This CDR3 is CASSIDDNSPLHF. CDR3 coding DNA: TGTGCCAGTAGTATCGACGACAATTCACCCCTCCACTTT.